The 10 T cell receptor beta chains below come from one sample, sequenced in a study of OX40 agonist ivuxolimab in advanced cancers. Data came from immunoSEQ multiplex PCR; TCRdb stores just in-frame clones and leaves some out. The table includes about 93,000 clones, roughly 94% detected once. The sequences come from CD4+ or CD8+ T cells sorted from blood, collected in a trial of the OX40 agonist ivuxolimab. These receptors all stem from an adult with an advanced solid tumor such as melanoma, head and neck, liver or kidney cancer.

The chain combines TRBV30 with TRBJ2-1; the D gene is possibly TRBD2 (7 bases). V gave up 2 bases and J gave up 6 bases, with 20 bases separating them. CDR1 GTSNPN and CDR2 SVGIG come from the germline V gene (reference sequence). CDR3 length: 16 amino acids. The CDR3 sequence: CAWSLGGARGFNEQFF. CDR3 DNA: TGTGCCTGGAGTCTGGGGGGGGCACGGGGTTTCAATGAGCAGTTCTTC.

V and J are TRBV5-6 and TRBJ2-7; 9 nucleotides align to TRBD1. Germline assignment: CDR1 SGHDT and CDR2 YYEEEE. The CDR3 spans 13 residues. The junction had 6 bases not matched to a gene; V was cut back by 4 bases and J by 7 bases. CDR3 sequence reads: CASSGQGWREQYF. For the CDR3, the DNA is TGTGCCAGCAGCGGACAGGGGTGGAGGGAGCAGTACTTC. Together with reference TRBV5-6 and TRBJ2-7, the CDR3 gives the full variable domain: DAGVTQSPTHLIKTRGQQVTLRCSPKSGHDTVSWYQQALGQGPQFIFQYYEEEERQRGNFPDRFSGHQFPNYSSELNVNALLLGDSALYLCASSGQGWREQYFGPGTRLTVT.

J is TRBJ2-5 and V is TRBV7-3; weak D call: TRBD1 (6 bases). Trimming stripped 5 bases from V and 4 bases from J, with 11 bases between. Germline V gives CDR1 SGHTA, CDR2 FQGTGA. The CDR3 runs to 13 residues. For the CDR3, the DNA is TGTGCCAGCAGCACCCGGACAGCAGAGACCCAGTACTTC. It encodes CASSTRTAETQYF.

This clone was recorded once. The rearrangement joins TRBV14 to TRBJ2-3; 10 positions match TRBD2. The germline V gene encodes CDR1 SGHDN and CDR2 FVKESK. The length of the CDR3 is 15 residues. The V segment lost 1 base and the J segment 4 bases; nucleotides outside the gene matches: 2. As DNA, the CDR3 is TGTGCCAGCAGCCAAGCTAGCGGGGGACCAGATACGCAGTATTTT. This gives the protein CASSQASGGPDTQYF.

This sequence joins TRBV14 and TRBJ2-7; 8 bases agree with TRBD2. The CDR3 length is 15 residues. Germline lookup yields CDR1 SGHDN and CDR2 FVKESK. The V gene end was trimmed by 4 bases and the J gene end by 1 base; junction bases not matched to a gene: 6. The CDR3 sequence: CASSPQRGWSYEQYF. CDR3 in DNA: TGTGCCAGCAGCCCCCAGCGGGGGTGGTCCTACGAGCAGTACTTC.

This clone was seen just once. J is TRBJ2-5 and V is TRBV7-9, with 7 positions matching TRBD2. CDR1 and CDR2 from the germline V gene are SEHNR and FQNEAQ (reference sequence). The CDR3 is 15 amino acids. V lost 4 bases and J lost 8; bases outside the gene matches: 13. Here the CDR3 reads CASSYNSAGRTTQYF. CDR3 bases: TGTGCCAGCAGCTATAATTCAGCGGGGAGGACCACCCAGTACTTC.

This clone was picked up a small number of times. The chain combines TRBV10-3 with TRBJ1-1; D ambiguous. V was clipped by 2 bases and J by 1 base, with 8 bases between them. This CDR3 spans 14 amino acids. Per the germline V gene, CDR1 is ENHRY and CDR2 is SYGVKD. CDR3: CAISEAAANTEAFF. CDR3 in DNA: TGTGCCATCAGTGAGGCCGCGGCGAACACTGAAGCTTTCTTT.

The rearrangement joins TRBV5-6 to TRBJ1-2, with D perhaps TRBD1 (6 bases). V was trimmed by 4 bases and J by 8 bases, leaving 12 bases between them. This CDR3 spans 12 amino acids. In germline, CDR1 is SGHDT, CDR2 YYEEEE. CDR3 region: CASSTYREGYTF. In nucleotides, the CDR3 is TGTGCCAGCAGCACCTACAGGGAAGGCTACACCTTC.

The chain is built from TRBV7-6 and TRBJ2-7; 8 bases are a match to TRBD1. This CDR3 comprises 15 residues. Germline loops: CDR1 SGHVS, CDR2 FNYEAQ. The V segment lost 5 bases and the J segment 1 base; nucleotides outside the gene matches: 7. The CDR3 DNA is TGTGCCAGCAGCCCGAGGACAGGGCCTTCCTACGAGCAGTACTTC. Protein: CASSPRTGPSYEQYF. The complete variable domain, with remaining parts taken from reference TRBV7-6 and TRBJ2-7, reads GAGVSQSPRYKVTKRGQDVALRCDPISGHVSLYWYRQALGQGPEFLTYFNYEAQQDKSGLPNDRFSAERPEGSISTLTIQRTEQRDSAMYRCASSPRTGPSYEQYFGPGTRLTVT.

This chain links TRBV13 with TRBJ1-2, with 9 bases matching TRBD1. Germline V gives CDR1 PRHDT, CDR2 FYEKMQ (reference sequence). V shed 3 bases, J shed 2 bases, and the junction held 4 bases outside the gene matches. The CDR3 consists of 15 residues. The CDR3 region has the DNA TGTGCCAGCAGCTTGGACAGGGGTCCCAACTATGGCTACACCTTC. Protein sequence: CASSLDRGPNYGYTF.